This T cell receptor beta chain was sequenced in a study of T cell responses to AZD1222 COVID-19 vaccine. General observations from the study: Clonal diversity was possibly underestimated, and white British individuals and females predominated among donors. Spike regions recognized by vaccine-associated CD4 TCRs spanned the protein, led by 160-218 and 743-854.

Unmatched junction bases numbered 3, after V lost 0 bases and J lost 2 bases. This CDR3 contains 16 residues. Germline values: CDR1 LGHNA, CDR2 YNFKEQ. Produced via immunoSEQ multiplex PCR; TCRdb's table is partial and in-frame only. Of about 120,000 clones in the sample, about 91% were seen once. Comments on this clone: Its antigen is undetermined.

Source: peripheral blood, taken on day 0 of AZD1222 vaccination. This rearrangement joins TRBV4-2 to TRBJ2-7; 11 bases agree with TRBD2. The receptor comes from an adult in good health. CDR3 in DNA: TGTGCCAGCAGCCAAGATCAGGGACTAGCGGCCTACGAGCAGTACTTC. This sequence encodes CASSQDQGLAAYEQYF.